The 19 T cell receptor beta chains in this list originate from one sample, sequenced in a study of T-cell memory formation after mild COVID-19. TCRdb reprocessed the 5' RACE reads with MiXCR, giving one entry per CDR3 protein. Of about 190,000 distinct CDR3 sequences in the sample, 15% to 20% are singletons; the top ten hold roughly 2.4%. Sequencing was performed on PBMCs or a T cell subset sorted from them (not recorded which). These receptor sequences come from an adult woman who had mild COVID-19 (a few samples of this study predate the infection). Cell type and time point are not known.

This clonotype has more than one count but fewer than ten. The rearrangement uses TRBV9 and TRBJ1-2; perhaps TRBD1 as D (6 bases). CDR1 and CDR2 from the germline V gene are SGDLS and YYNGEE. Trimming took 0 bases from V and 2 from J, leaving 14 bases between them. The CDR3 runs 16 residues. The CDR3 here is CASSVDSQGLNYGYTF. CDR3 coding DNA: TGTGCCAGCAGCGTAGATTCACAGGGACTCAACTATGGCTACACCTTC.

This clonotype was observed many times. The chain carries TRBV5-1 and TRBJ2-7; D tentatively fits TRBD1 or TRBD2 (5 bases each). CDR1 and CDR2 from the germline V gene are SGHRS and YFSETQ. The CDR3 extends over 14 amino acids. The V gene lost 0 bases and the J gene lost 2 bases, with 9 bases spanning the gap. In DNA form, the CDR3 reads TGCGCCAGCAGCTTGGCCGGGGCGGCCTACGAGCAGTACTTC. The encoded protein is CASSLAGAAYEQYF.

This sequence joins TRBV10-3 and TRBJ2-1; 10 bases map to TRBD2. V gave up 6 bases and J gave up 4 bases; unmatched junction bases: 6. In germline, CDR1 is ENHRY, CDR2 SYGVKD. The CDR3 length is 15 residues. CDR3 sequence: CAISPSGGRYNEQFF. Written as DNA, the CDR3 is TGTGCCATCAGCCCTAGCGGGGGTCGATACAATGAGCAGTTCTTC.

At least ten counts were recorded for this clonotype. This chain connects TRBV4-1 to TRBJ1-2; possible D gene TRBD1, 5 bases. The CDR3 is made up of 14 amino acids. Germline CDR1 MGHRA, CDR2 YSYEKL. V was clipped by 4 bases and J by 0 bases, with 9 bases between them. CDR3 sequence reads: CASSPQGANYGYTF. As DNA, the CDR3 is TGCGCCAGCAGCCCCCAGGGAGCTAACTATGGCTACACCTTC.

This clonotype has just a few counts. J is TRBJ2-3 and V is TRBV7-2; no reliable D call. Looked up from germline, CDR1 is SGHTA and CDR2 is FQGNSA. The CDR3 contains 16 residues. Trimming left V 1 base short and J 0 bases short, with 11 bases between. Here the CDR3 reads CASSLVGFLSTDTQYF. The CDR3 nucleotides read TGTGCCAGCAGCTTAGTCGGGTTCCTTAGCACAGATACGCAGTATTTT.

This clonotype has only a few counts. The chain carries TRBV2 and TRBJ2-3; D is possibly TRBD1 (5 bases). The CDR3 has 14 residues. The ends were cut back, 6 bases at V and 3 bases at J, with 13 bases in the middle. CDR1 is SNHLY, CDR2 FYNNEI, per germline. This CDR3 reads CASRAYRSTDTQYF. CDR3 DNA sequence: TGTGCCAGCAGGGCGTACAGGTCGACAGATACGCAGTATTTT.

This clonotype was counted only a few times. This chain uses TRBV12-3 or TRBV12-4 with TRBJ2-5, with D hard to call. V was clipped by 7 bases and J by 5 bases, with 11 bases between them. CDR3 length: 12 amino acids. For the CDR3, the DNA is TGTGCCAGCACCCCCGGTGTCGAGACCCAGTACTTC. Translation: CASTPGVETQYF.

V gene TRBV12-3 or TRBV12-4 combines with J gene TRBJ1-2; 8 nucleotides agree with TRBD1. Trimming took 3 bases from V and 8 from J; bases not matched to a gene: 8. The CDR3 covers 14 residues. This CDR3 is CASSFRTGPRGYTF. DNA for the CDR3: TGTGCCAGCAGTTTCCGGACAGGGCCCCGCGGCTACACCTTC.

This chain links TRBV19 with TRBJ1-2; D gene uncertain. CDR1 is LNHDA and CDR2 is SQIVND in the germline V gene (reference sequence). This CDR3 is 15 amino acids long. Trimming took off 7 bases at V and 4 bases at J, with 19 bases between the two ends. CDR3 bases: TGTGCCAGTACCTCGGGAGGAGGTGGAGGCTATGGCTACACCTTC. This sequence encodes CASTSGGGGGYGYTF.

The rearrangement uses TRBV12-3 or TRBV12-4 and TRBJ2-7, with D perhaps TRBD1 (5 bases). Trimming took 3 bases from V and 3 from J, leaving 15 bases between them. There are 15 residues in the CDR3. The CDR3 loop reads CASSLDVGEYYEQYF. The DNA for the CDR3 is TGTGCCAGCAGTTTGGACGTAGGGGAATACTACGAGCAGTACTTC.

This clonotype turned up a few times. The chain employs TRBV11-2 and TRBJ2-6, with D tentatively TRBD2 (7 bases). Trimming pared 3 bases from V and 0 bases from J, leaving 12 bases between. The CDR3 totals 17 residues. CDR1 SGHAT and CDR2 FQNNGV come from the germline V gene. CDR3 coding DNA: TGTGCCAGCAGCTTTCGGGCGGGGGCCTCTGGGGCCAACGTCCTGACTTTC. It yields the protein CASSFRAGASGANVLTF.

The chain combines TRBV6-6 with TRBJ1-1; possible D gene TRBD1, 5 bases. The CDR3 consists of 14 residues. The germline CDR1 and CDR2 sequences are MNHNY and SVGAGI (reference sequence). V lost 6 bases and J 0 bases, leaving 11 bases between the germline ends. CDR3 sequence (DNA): TGTGCCAGCAGGAGCGGACACTTGAACACTGAAGCTTTCTTT. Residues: CASRSGHLNTEAFF.

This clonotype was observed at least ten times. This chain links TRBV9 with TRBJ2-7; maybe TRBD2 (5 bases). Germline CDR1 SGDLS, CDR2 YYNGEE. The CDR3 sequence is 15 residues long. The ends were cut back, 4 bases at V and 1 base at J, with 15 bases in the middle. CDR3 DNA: TGTGCCAGCAGCCCCTCAGGCGAGGGTTCCTACGAGCAGTACTTC. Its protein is CASSPSGEGSYEQYF. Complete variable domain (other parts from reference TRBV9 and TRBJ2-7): DSGVTQTPKHLITATGQRVTLRCSPRSGDLSVYWYQQSLDQGLQFLIQYYNGEERAKGNILERFSAQQFPDLHSELNLSSLELGDSALYFCASSPSGEGSYEQYFGPGTRLTVT.

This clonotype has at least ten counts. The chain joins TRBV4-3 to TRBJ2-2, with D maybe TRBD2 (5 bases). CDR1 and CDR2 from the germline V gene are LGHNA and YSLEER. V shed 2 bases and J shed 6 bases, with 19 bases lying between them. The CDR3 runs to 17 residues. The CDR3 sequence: CASSQRVRRVPAGELFF. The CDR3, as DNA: TGCGCCAGCAGCCAAAGGGTCCGGCGGGTCCCTGCCGGGGAGCTGTTTTTT.

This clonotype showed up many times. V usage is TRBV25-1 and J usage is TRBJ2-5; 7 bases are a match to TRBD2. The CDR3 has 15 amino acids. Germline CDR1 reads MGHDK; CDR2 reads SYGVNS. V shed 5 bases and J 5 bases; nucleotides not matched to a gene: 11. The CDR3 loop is CASSSGTSRRETQYF. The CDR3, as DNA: TGTGCCAGCAGTAGCGGGACTTCCAGGAGGGAGACCCAGTACTTC. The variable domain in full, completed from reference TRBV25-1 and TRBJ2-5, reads EADIYQTPRYLVIGTGKKITLECSQTMGHDKMYWYQQDPGMELHLIHYSYGVNSTEKGDLSSESTVSRIRTEHFPLTLESARPSHTSQYLCASSSGTSRRETQYFGPGTRLLVL.

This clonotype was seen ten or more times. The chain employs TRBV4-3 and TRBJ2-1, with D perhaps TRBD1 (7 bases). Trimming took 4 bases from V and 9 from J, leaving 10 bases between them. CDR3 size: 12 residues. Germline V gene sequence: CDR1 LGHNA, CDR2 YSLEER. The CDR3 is CASSPGGFEQFF. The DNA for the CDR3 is TGCGCCAGCAGCCCAGGGGGGTTTGAGCAGTTCTTC.

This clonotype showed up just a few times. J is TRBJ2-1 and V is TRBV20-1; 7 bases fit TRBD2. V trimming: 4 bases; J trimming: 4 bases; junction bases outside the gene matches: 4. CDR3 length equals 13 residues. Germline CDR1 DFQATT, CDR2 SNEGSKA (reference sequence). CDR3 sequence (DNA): TGCAGTGCTATGGGGGGGAGTTACAATGAGCAGTTCTTC. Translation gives CSAMGGSYNEQFF.

The CDR3, as DNA: TGCGCCAGCAGCTTGGGCAGCACGAAAAACACTGAAGCTTTCTTT. Translating it yields CASSLGSTKNTEAFF. This sequence joins TRBV5-1 and TRBJ1-1, with D uncertain. CDR3 size: 15 residues. Trimming took 0 bases from V and 2 from J, leaving 11 bases between them. Germline V gene lookup returns CDR1 SGHRS and CDR2 YFSETQ.

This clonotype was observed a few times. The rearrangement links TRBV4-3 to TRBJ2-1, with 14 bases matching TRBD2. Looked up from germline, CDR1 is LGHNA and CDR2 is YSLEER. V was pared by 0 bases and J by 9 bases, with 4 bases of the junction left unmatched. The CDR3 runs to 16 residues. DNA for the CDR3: TGCGCCAGCAGCCAAGAGACTAGCGGGAGGGCCGGTGAGCAGTTCTTC. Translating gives CASSQETSGRAGEQFF.